This T cell receptor beta chain appears in the sequencing data of a study of PD-L1 blockade in urothelial cancer. Study background: About 90% of the roughly 30 patients were men who had bladder-origin urothelial cancer. Patients' prior chemotherapy regimens numbered 0 to 3. Blood underwent analysis 3 weeks (second dose) and 6 weeks after treatment began.

Germline V gene data show CDR1 as KGHSH and CDR2 as LQKENI. This CDR3 comprises 14 residues. V lost 4 bases and J lost 2; bases outside the gene matches: 4. Documented time point: peripheral blood 6 weeks after treatment start. Between 1 and 8 samples, pretreatment and on-treatment, were given by each patient. Profiling relied on immunoSEQ multiplex PCR, and the TCRdb table lists in-frame clones only, not all of them. Of tens of thousands of clones listed, approximately 90% are singletons. The chain carries TRBV18 and TRBJ1-2; 7 bases are a match to TRBD1. Sequencing used PBMCs, obtained around atezolizumab (anti-PD-L1) treatment. The TCR comes from an elderly woman with urothelial cancer. The CDR3 loop is CASSLKTGNYGYTF. In nucleotides, the CDR3 is TGTGCCAGCTCACTTAAGACAGGGAACTATGGCTACACCTTC. Variable domain in full (rest from reference TRBV18 and TRBJ1-2): NAGVMQNPRHLVRRRGQEARLRCSPMKGHSHVYWYRQLPEEGLKFMVYLQKENIIDESGMPKERFSAEFPKEGPSILRIQQVVRGDSAAYFCASSLKTGNYGYTFGSGTRLTVV.